The source of this T cell receptor beta chain is a study of blood T cell repertoires in COVID-19. Study at large: PBMCs, B-cell-depleted T cells, or T cells were the source of the cDNA or gDNA that made up the material.

Germline CDR1 and CDR2: SGHRS and YFSETQ. The V end was cut by 4 bases, the J end by 7 bases, with 9 bases between. The length of the CDR3 is 13 residues. The authors' processing: Cell counts per sample came from amplifying reference gene primers. The protocol was immunoSEQ multiplex PCR, while the TCRdb copy is restricted to in-frame clones and leaves out a portion. The D gene and trimming were derived from the DNA, and the V and J assignments and clone size from that table. The data contain around 270,000 clones, more than 85% of them singletons. This clonotype was obtained from a man in his forties or fifties with acute or convalescent COVID-19. The source material was peripheral blood. The chain carries TRBV5-1 and TRBJ1-6; D is perhaps TRBD1 (5 bases). The CDR3 loop is CASSVDRNSPLHF. Written as DNA, the CDR3 is TGCGCCAGCAGCGTTGACAGAAATTCACCCCTCCACTTT.